This entry features one T cell receptor beta chain sequence. Its antigen is unknown. Per-base quality was not reported, and no clone a single base away is much larger than it. Receptor amplification or capture employed the immunoSEQ multiplex PCR assay. The clones in this table, taken by TCRdb from immuneACCESS, are in-frame only. Not every clone is retained; where verified, under half of the shortfall comes from an unresolved V gene, and the cause of the rest is unknown. The sample table holds 100,000 or so clones, of which about 79% were seen once. The ten top clones hold around 5.8% of the sample. The CDR3, cysteine through phenylalanine, is 18 amino acids long. Of all the DNA, just the CDR3 is kept, 54 bases in frame from base 1. Germline trimming: 6 bases from V, 0 bases from J; junction bases outside gene matches: 11. The germline V gene encodes CDR1 SGDLS and CDR2 YYNGEE. This sample stems from a study of PD-1 blockade in mismatch repair-deficient tumors (TCRdb year 2017). For the wider study: Between September 2013 and September 2016, some 92 consecutive patients with around 11 mismatch repair-deficient cancer types, all previously treated and progressing, were enrolled in the trial. Tumor-associated T cell clones in the peripheral blood of patients responding to PD-1 blockade were tracked using deep sequencing of TCR CDR3 regions.

The research as a whole found: Rapid expansion after pembrolizumab followed by contraction, generally before radiologic responses, was shown by tumor-resident clones, which were often undetectable in blood before treatment.

Mismatch repair deficiency in every enrolled patient was established by polymerase chain reaction or immunohistochemistry. TCR sequencing was performed for a few patients who responded to pembrolizumab therapy. The phase II trial prospectively tested pembrolizumab PD-1 blockade in advanced mismatch repair-deficient cancers regardless of tissue of origin. Peripheral blood T cell samples were collected serially, before PD-1 blockade began and at several time points afterward. The timing of each blood sample was reported as weeks after the first dose of pembrolizumab. The receptor's source is an adult with mismatch repair-deficient cancer. The material was peripheral blood, obtained roughly 35 weeks after starting pembrolizumab. Here the chain combines TRBV9 and TRBJ2-3; 12 middle bases align to TRBD2. CDR3 reads: CASKGEGLAGGSTDTQYF. The sequenced DNA is TGTGCCAGCAAAGGAGAGGGCCTAGCGGGAGGGAGCACAGATACGCAGTATTTT.